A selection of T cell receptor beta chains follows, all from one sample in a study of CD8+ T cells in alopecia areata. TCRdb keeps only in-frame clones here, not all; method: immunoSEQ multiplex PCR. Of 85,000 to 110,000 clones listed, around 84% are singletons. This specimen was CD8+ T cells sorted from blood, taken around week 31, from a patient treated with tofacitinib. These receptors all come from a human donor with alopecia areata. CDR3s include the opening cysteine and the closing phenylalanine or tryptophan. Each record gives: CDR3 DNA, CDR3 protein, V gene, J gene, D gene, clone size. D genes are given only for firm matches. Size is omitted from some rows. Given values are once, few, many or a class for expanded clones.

TGTGCCAGCAGTTACAGAGGGATAAACTATGGCTACACCTTC	CASSYRGINYGYTF	TRBV6-5	TRBJ1-2	.	.
TGTGCCAGCAGCTTATATGGGCTGGGGGCTCTGGACACTGAAGCTTTCTTT	CASSLYGLGALDTEAFF	TRBV11-2	TRBJ1-1	.	.
TGTGCCAGCAGCAACTACAGGGTTTGGGACACTGAAGCTTTCTTT	CASSNYRVWDTEAFF	TRBV7-9	TRBJ1-1	.	.
TGTGCCAGCAGTTACTCGCGACTCGGCTTGCCCCAGCATTTT	CASSYSRLGLPQHF	TRBV6-5	TRBJ1-5	.	.
TGTGCCAGCAGCTACCATCCTGGGGACAGAGGACAAGAGACCCAGTACTTC	CASSYHPGDRGQETQYF	TRBV9	TRBJ2-5	TRBD1	.
TGTGCCAGCAGTTTAGCAACCCTAGCGGGGGGGCCCGATGAGCAGTTCTTC	CASSLATLAGGPDEQFF	TRBV27	TRBJ2-1	TRBD2	.
TGTGCCAGTAGTGTCTCCGGGATCGCGAACACCGGGGAGCTGTTTTTT	CASSVSGIANTGELFF	TRBV19	TRBJ2-2	.	.
TGCGCCAGCAGTGAGTACGATGAGCAGTTCTTC	CASSEYDEQFF	TRBV10-2	TRBJ2-1	.	.
TGTGCCAGCAGTCAATCAGGGAACTATGGCTACACCTTC	CASSQSGNYGYTF	TRBV27	TRBJ1-2	.	.
TGTGCCAGCAGTTTACTTTCGGCCGGGGAGCTGTTTTTT	CASSLLSAGELFF	TRBV27	TRBJ2-2	.	.
TGCGCCAGCAGCGACGGACCGAGCTCTGGGGCCAACGTCCTGACTTTC	CASSDGPSSGANVLTF	TRBV5-1	TRBJ2-6	.	.
TGTGCCTGGTCCAATAGCGGGACTTCCTACGAGCAGTACTTC	CAWSNSGTSYEQYF	TRBV30	TRBJ2-7	TRBD2	.
TGCAGCGTTGGGAACTACAAGAACACCGGGGAGCTGTTTTTT	CSVGNYKNTGELFF	TRBV29-1	TRBJ2-2	.	few
TGTGCCAGCAGCTGGGACAGCTTCCCGACTTCTGGGGCCAACGTCCTGACTTTC	CASSWDSFPTSGANVLTF	TRBV7-9	TRBJ2-6	TRBD1	.
TGTGCCAGCAGCTTAGTTGGGGACGTTGTAAGGCCCCAGCATTTT	CASSLVGDVVRPQHF	TRBV7-9	TRBJ1-5	.	.
TGCAGCGTCAGGACAGGGGGAAGTTACGAGCAGTACTTC	CSVRTGGSYEQYF	TRBV29-1	TRBJ2-7	TRBD1	once
TGTGCCAGCAGCCGGATCGGGACACAACCTACCATTAAGAACACTGAAGCTTTCTTT	CASSRIGTQPTIKNTEAFF	TRBV5-5	TRBJ1-1	.	.
TGTGCCAGCAGTAATGGGCTAGCGGGAGGAACAGATACGCAGTATTTT	CASSNGLAGGTDTQYF	TRBV7-6	TRBJ2-3	TRBD2	.
TGTGCCAGCAGCTCGGGCGCGCCTTATGGCTACACCTTC	CASSSGAPYGYTF	TRBV7-8	TRBJ1-2	.	.
TGTGCCAGCAGCTTAGCGGCAGGTGTTATTCAAGAGACCCAGTACTTC	CASSLAAGVIQETQYF	TRBV7-9	TRBJ2-5	.	.
TGCGCCAGCAGTCAATCGTGGTCGGAGGCAGATACGCAGTATTTT	CASSQSWSEADTQYF	TRBV23-1	TRBJ2-3	.	.
TGTGCCAGCAGCTGTCGGGACGTCAGCTCCTATAATTCACCCCTCCACTTT	CASSCRDVSSYNSPLHF	TRBV21-1	TRBJ1-6	.	.
TGTGCCAGCTCACAATACACCGGGACAGATCCCTACGAGCAGTACTTC	CASSQYTGTDPYEQYF	TRBV5-6	TRBJ2-7	TRBD1	once
TGCAGTGCTAGTCGGGGCTACGAGCAGTACTTC	CSASRGYEQYF	TRBV20-1	TRBJ2-7	.	.
TGTGCCAGCAGCTTGGGACTAGCGGGGGGCCTCTCCTACGAGCAGTACTTC	CASSLGLAGGLSYEQYF	TRBV5-6	TRBJ2-7	TRBD2	.
TGTGCCAGCAGCTTTCGCGGGAGAGGGACCGAAGATACGCAGTATTTT	CASSFRGRGTEDTQYF	TRBV7-9	TRBJ2-3	TRBD2	.
TGTGCCAGCAGTTACGTAGAGGGGGCGGGGGATACGCAGTATTTT	CASSYVEGAGDTQYF	TRBV6-6	TRBJ2-3	.	once
TGCAGCGTCCCGTGGGGGAACACTGAAGCTTTCTTT	CSVPWGNTEAFF	TRBV29-1	TRBJ1-1	.	.
TGCGCCAGCAGAGAGGAGACTAGCACAGATACGCAGTATTTT	CASREETSTDTQYF	TRBV5-1	TRBJ2-3	.	.
TGTGCCAGCAGTACCCTCAGGGGAATGAACACTGAAGCTTTCTTT	CASSTLRGMNTEAFF	TRBV27	TRBJ1-1	.	.
TGTGCCAGCAGTTACGGGGCTAGCGGGGAGCTGTTTTTT	CASSYGASGELFF	TRBV6-5	TRBJ2-2	.	once
TGTGCCAGCAGTGAAGGGCAGGGAAGGGCCAACGTCCTGACTTTC	CASSEGQGRANVLTF	TRBV2	TRBJ2-6	.	.
TGTGCCAGCAGTCCCGGTCGGGGGGATGCCTACGAGCAGTACTTC	CASSPGRGDAYEQYF	TRBV27	TRBJ2-7	TRBD2	.
TGTGCCAGCAGTGAAGGTAGCAGGGGTACCTACGAGCAGTACTTC	CASSEGSRGTYEQYF	TRBV6-1	TRBJ2-7	.	.
TGTGCCAGCACCCTGGTAACCGTCGACAATGAGCAGTTCTTC	CASTLVTVDNEQFF	TRBV16	TRBJ2-1	.	.
TGCGCCAGCAGCTTGGGACAGGGTGACCAGCCCCAGCATTTT	CASSLGQGDQPQHF	TRBV4-1	TRBJ1-5	TRBD1	.
TGCGCCAGCTATAAGGGACTAGCGGGGGCTGGAGATACGCAGTATTTT	CASYKGLAGAGDTQYF	TRBV5-1	TRBJ2-3	TRBD2	.
TGTGCCAGCCACAGGGGCAATGAGCAGTTCTTC	CASHRGNEQFF	TRBV28	TRBJ2-1	TRBD1	.
TGTGCCAGTAGAGAGGGGGCAAACAATCAGCCCCAGCATTTT	CASREGANNQPQHF	TRBV19	TRBJ1-5	TRBD1	.
TGTGCCAGCAGCTTAGAGACAGGGGAGTACGAGCAGTACTTC	CASSLETGEYEQYF	TRBV13	TRBJ2-7	TRBD1	.
TGTGCCTGGAGTTTTAGCGGGGGGGCCGCAGATACGCAGTATTTT	CAWSFSGGAADTQYF	TRBV30	TRBJ2-3	TRBD2	.
TGTGCCACCCAAATCCGGGGGATGTCTCTCTACGAGCAGTACTTC	CATQIRGMSLYEQYF	TRBV15	TRBJ2-7	.	.
TGTGCCAGCAGTGGGCAGGGGTTCACTGAAGCTTTCTTT	CASSGQGFTEAFF	TRBV27	TRBJ1-1	.	.
TGCGCCAGCAGCCAAGCCCCGGGACAGAGTCTAGATGGCTACACCTTC	CASSQAPGQSLDGYTF	TRBV4-1	TRBJ1-2	TRBD1	.
TGCGCCAGCAGCCATCACCGGGGACAGGGGGCCGGCGGGGATACGCAGTATTTT	CASSHHRGQGAGGDTQYF	TRBV4-1	TRBJ2-3	TRBD1	once
TGTGCCAGCAGCTGGACAGATAGCTCCTACAATGAGCAGTTCTTC	CASSWTDSSYNEQFF	TRBV5-4	TRBJ2-1	.	.
TGTGCCAGCAGCTTAATCGGAGACGAGCAGTACTTC	CASSLIGDEQYF	TRBV7-8	TRBJ2-7	.	.
TGTGCCAGCAGCTTTGCGGGAGGGCTTGCCTACGAGCAGTACTTC	CASSFAGGLAYEQYF	TRBV5-4	TRBJ2-7	TRBD2	.
TGTGCCAGTAGTCCGGGTCGGGACATGACGGATACGCAGTATTTT	CASSPGRDMTDTQYF	TRBV19	TRBJ2-3	.	.
TGCAGCGCCTCGGGACAGGGCCTCCAGGAGACCCAGTACTTC	CSASGQGLQETQYF	TRBV29-1	TRBJ2-5	TRBD1	.
TGCGCCAGCAGCTCGGGATTCAACGAGCAGTACTTC	CASSSGFNEQYF	TRBV5-1	TRBJ2-7	.	.
TGTGCCTGGAGTGTAGATTGGGACTACGAGCAGTACTTC	CAWSVDWDYEQYF	TRBV30	TRBJ2-7	.	.
TGTGCCAGCAGTGAGGGTGACTCCTACAATGAGCAGTTCTTC	CASSEGDSYNEQFF	TRBV2	TRBJ2-1	.	once
TGCAGCGTTGAAGAGCGGGGGGGCCCCCTCTTC	CSVEERGGPLF	TRBV29-1	TRBJ2-1	TRBD2	.
TGTGCCAGCAGTGGGGACAGGGGAGAGACTGGGGCCAACGTCCTGACTTTC	CASSGDRGETGANVLTF	TRBV2	TRBJ2-6	TRBD1	.
TGTGCCGCGGACGGTCCGGGGGGCACAGATACGCAGTATTTT	CAADGPGGTDTQYF	TRBV6-1	TRBJ2-3	.	.
TGTGCCAGCAGAATTCCCCGGGACAGGGGGTCTAACAATGAGCAGTTCTTC	CASRIPRDRGSNNEQFF	TRBV11-2	TRBJ2-1	TRBD1	.
TGTGCCAGCAGTGACCCTCGGACAGGGAATGAGCAGTTCTTC	CASSDPRTGNEQFF	TRBV2	TRBJ2-1	TRBD1	.
TGTGCCAGCAGGGGACTGGGACTAGCGGGAGTCGGCCCCTACGAGCAGTACTTC	CASRGLGLAGVGPYEQYF	TRBV27	TRBJ2-7	TRBD2	.
TGCGCCAGCGGGGGCGGTGTTTACGAGCAGTACTTC	CASGGGVYEQYF	TRBV5-1	TRBJ2-7	.	.